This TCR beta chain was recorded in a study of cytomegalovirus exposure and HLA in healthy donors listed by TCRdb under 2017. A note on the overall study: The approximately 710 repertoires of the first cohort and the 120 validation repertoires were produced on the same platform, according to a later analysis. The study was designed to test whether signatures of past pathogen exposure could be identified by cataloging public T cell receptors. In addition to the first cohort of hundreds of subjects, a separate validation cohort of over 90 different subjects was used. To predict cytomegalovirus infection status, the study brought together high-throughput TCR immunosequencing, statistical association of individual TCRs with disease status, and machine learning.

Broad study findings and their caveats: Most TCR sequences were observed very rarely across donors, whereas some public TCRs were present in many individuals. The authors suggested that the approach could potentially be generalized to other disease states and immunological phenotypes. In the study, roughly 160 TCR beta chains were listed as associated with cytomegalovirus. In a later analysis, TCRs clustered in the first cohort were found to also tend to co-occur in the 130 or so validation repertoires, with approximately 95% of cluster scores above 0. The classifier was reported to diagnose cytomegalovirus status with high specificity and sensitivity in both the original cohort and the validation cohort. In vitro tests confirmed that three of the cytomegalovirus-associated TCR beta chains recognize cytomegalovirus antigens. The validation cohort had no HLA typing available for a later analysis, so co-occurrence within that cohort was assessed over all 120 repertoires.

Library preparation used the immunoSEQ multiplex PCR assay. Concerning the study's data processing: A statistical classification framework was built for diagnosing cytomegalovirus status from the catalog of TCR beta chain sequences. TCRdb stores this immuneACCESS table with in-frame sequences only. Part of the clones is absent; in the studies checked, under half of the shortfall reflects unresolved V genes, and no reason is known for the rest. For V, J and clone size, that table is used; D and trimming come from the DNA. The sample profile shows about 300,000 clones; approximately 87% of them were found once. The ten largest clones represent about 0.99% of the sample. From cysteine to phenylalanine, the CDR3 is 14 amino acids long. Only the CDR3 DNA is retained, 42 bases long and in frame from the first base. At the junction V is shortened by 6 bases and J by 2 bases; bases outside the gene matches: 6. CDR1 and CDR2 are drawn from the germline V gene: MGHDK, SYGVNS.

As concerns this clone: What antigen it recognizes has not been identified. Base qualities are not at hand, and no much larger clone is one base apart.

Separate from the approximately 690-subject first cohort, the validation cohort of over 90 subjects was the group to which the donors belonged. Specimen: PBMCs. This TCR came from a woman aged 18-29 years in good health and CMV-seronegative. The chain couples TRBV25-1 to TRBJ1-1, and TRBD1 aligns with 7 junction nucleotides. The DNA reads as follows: TGTGCCAGCAGGGCTAGGGGGCCAAACACTGAAGCTTTCTTT. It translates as CASRARGPNTEAFF.